The present T cell receptor (beta chain) was sequenced within a study of early T cells in non-severe SARS-CoV-2 infection. This CDR3 contains 11 residues. Trimming cost V 1 base and J 7 bases, with 7 bases left between them. The germline CDR1 and CDR2 sequences are DFQATT and SNEGSKA (reference sequence). This clonotype was counted ten times or more. A single record per CDR3 protein comes from TCRdb applying MiXCR to the 5' RACE reads. The table records about 68,000 distinct CDR3 sequences, 12% of them present only once. The clonotype comes from an adult who was a healthcare worker with PCR-confirmed SARS-CoV-2 infection or an uninfected control (not recorded which). The sample consisted of whole blood. The chain has TRBV20-1 and TRBJ1-2; D gene unclear. DNA for the CDR3: TGCAGTGCTAGAGGTGGCATTGGCTACACCTTC. Residues: CSARGGIGYTF.